The 28 T cell receptor beta chains given below trace back to one sample, sequenced in a study of shared clonotypes between healthy human individuals. Data came from immunoSEQ multiplex PCR; TCRdb stores just in-frame clones and leaves some out. The sample lists more than 2 million clones, about 95% occurring once. Terminally differentiated effector memory CD45RA+ cells were excluded from the naive CD8 cells, which were CD45RO-negative and positively selected for CCR7. The sample was naive CD8+ T cells sorted from blood. Source of these receptors: a man aged 18-30 years in good health.

The gene calls are TRBV18 and TRBJ2-3, with D perhaps matching TRBD1 or TRBD2 (5 bases each). Germline loops: CDR1 KGHSH, CDR2 LQKENI. The CDR3 runs to 15 residues. V lost 3 bases to trimming and J lost 6 bases, with 16 bases between them. CDR3 in amino acids: CASSPYGTARDTQYF. CDR3 DNA sequence: TGTGCCAGCTCACCGTACGGGACGGCGAGGGATACGCAGTATTTT.

The chain combines TRBV5-5 with TRBJ2-5; 9 nucleotides line up with TRBD1. V dropped 0 bases and J dropped 5; count of bases not matched to a gene: 8. From germline, CDR1 is SGHKS and CDR2 YYEKEE (reference sequence). CDR3 size: 16 residues. In DNA, the CDR3 is TGTGCCAGCAGCTTGGGGGGACAGGGATTCAGGGAGACCCAGTACTTC. Encoded protein: CASSLGGQGFRETQYF.

J is TRBJ2-1 and V is TRBV7-9, with 9 bases aligning to TRBD1. The trim removed 4 bases at V and 7 bases at J, leaving 11 bases unmatched. This CDR3 has 16 residues. Germline CDR1 is SEHNR and CDR2 is FQNEAQ (reference sequence). CDR3 amino acids: CASSSLWDREGNEQFF. CDR3 coding DNA: TGTGCCAGCAGCTCGCTCTGGGACAGGGAGGGGAATGAGCAGTTCTTC.

This chain uses TRBV5-1 with TRBJ2-7; D not resolved. From germline, CDR1 is SGHRS and CDR2 YFSETQ. The CDR3 length is 15 residues. V gave up 0 bases and J gave up 1 base, with 11 bases separating them. CDR3 nucleotide sequence: TGCGCCAGCAGCTTGGCCTGGGCAGAGTCCTACGAGCAGTACTTC. Protein sequence: CASSLAWAESYEQYF. Combining the CDR3 with reference TRBV5-1 and TRBJ2-7 gives the whole variable domain KAGVTQTPRYLIKTRGQQVTLSCSPISGHRSVSWYQQTPGQGLQFLFEYFSETQRNKGNFPGRFSGRQFSNSRSEMNVSTLELGDSALYLCASSLAWAESYEQYFGPGTRLTVT.

V gene TRBV6-5 combines with J gene TRBJ1-1; 8 nucleotides match TRBD1. The J segment lost 11 bases and the V segment lost 2 bases, leaving 10 bases of the junction unmatched. The CDR3 covers 14 residues. The germline CDR1 and CDR2 sequences are MNHEY and SVGAGI. The CDR3 loop is CASSYPGQGEAAFF. The CDR3 DNA is TGTGCCAGCAGTTACCCTGGACAGGGAGAGGCGGCTTTCTTT.

The chain combines TRBV4-1 with TRBJ2-1, with D hard to call. Germline V CDR1 and CDR2: MGHRA, YSYEKL. This CDR3 region has 12 residues. The V and J ends lost 0 bases and 5 bases respectively, with 2 bases between them. CDR3: CASSQDNNEQFF. The CDR3 DNA reads as TGCGCCAGCAGCCAAGACAACAATGAGCAGTTCTTC.

This clone has only one observation. This chain links TRBV5-1 with TRBJ2-1, with 7 positions matching TRBD2. This CDR3 has 14 residues. The V and J ends lost 2 bases and 4 bases, in that order; junction bases with no gene match: 3. Germline V CDR1 and CDR2: SGHRS, YFSETQ. The CDR3 bases are TGCGCCAGCAGCTTCCGGGACTATTACAATGAGCAGTTCTTC. It is translated as CASSFRDYYNEQFF.

This clone has just one count. The rearrangement uses TRBV13 and TRBJ2-7, with D perhaps assigned TRBD1 or TRBD2 (5 bases each). V was pared by 2 bases and J by 0 bases, with 11 bases between. The length of the CDR3 is 15 residues. CDR1 and CDR2 (germline): PRHDT, FYEKMQ (reference sequence). As DNA, the CDR3 is TGTGCCAGCAGCTTACGGGGACCTCGCTCCTACGAGCAGTACTTC. Translation gives CASSLRGPRSYEQYF.

The V and J genes are TRBV4-3 and TRBJ2-2; 14 bases map to TRBD2. The CDR3 is made up of 19 amino acids. The J segment lost 1 base and the V segment lost 0 bases, leaving 4 bases of the junction unmatched. CDR1 is LGHNA, CDR2 YSLEER, per germline. The CDR3 DNA sequence: TGCGCCAGCAGCCAAGATTTCGGACTAGCGGGAGGGAACACCGGGGAGCTGTTTTTT. Protein sequence: CASSQDFGLAGGNTGELFF.

This clone occurred once. The J gene is TRBJ1-1, the V gene TRBV27; D is unresolved. Germline loops: CDR1 MNHEY, CDR2 SMNVEV (reference sequence). The CDR3 extends over 14 amino acids. V was trimmed by 6 bases and J by 1 base, leaving 12 bases between them. The CDR3 here is CASSLSFPNTEAFF. In DNA, the CDR3 is TGTGCCAGCAGCCTGAGTTTCCCGAACACTGAAGCTTTCTTT.

The chain employs TRBV29-1 and TRBJ2-1, with TRBD1 matching over 8 bases. The germline V gene has CDR1 SQVTM and CDR2 ANQGSEA. V dropped 2 bases and J dropped 3; count of bases not matched to a gene: 6. The CDR3 is made up of 15 amino acids. The CDR3 region is CSVESGQDHYNEQFF. DNA for the CDR3: TGCAGCGTTGAATCGGGACAGGACCACTACAATGAGCAGTTCTTC.

The chain recombines TRBV19 with TRBJ1-5; possibly TRBD1 for D (6 bases). Germline CDR1 and CDR2: LNHDA and SQIVND (reference sequence). The ends were cut back, 5 bases at V and 6 bases at J, with 14 bases in the middle. The CDR3 is 14 amino acids. Written as DNA, the CDR3 is TGTGCCAGTAGTGACGGACAGTTTATTCAGCCCCAGCATTTT. It is translated as CASSDGQFIQPQHF.

This sequence joins TRBV7-2 and TRBJ2-4; D not resolved. The V end lost 4 bases, the J end lost 8 bases, and 12 bases lay between the germline ends. The CDR3 sequence is 13 residues long. CDR1 and CDR2 (germline): SGHTA, FQGNSA. CDR3 amino acids: CASSSPPWDIQYF. The CDR3 region has the DNA TGTGCCAGCAGCTCCCCCCCCTGGGACATTCAGTACTTC.

This clone was observed a handful of times. The chain links TRBV11-2 to TRBJ1-1, with TRBD1 identical over 7 bases. In germline, CDR1 is SGHAT, CDR2 FQNNGV. This CDR3 contains 17 residues. V shed 4 bases and J 1 base; nucleotides not matched to a gene: 12. CDR3 bases: TGTGCCAGCAGCTCAGGACAGGCTGGATGGTGGAACACTGAAGCTTTCTTT. It translates to CASSSGQAGWWNTEAFF. Full variable domain (outside the CDR3, taken from reference TRBV11-2 and TRBJ1-1): EAGVAQSPRYKIIEKRQSVAFWCNPISGHATLYWYQQILGQGPKLLIQFQNNGVVDDSQLPKDRFSAERLKGVDSTLKIQPAKLEDSAVYLCASSSGQAGWWNTEAFFGQGTRLTVV.

The rearrangement links TRBV9 to TRBJ2-7; 8 bases agree with TRBD1. J was trimmed by 1 base and V by 3 bases; bases with no gene match: 6. Germline V CDR1 and CDR2: SGDLS, YYNGEE. The CDR3 extends over 15 amino acids. The CDR3 sequence: CASSAGTGRSYEQYF. The CDR3 DNA reads as TGTGCCAGCAGCGCAGGGACAGGCCGATCCTACGAGCAGTACTTC.

This clone was seen just once. The rearrangement uses TRBV2 and TRBJ2-1; 7 bases are shared with TRBD2. Trimming cost V 2 bases and J 0 bases; bases outside gene matches: 4. CDR1 is SNHLY and CDR2 is FYNNEI in the germline V gene. There are 16 residues in the CDR3. In DNA form, the CDR3 reads TGTGCCAGCAGTGAACCTAGCGGCTTCTCCTACAATGAGCAGTTCTTC. This encodes CASSEPSGFSYNEQFF.

A word on this clone: The identical CDR3 is also encoded by other nucleotide sequences in the sample. The chain uses TRBV28 and TRBJ1-1; possibly TRBD1 for D (6 bases). There are 13 residues in the CDR3. Trimming left V 6 bases short and J 4 bases short, with 12 bases between. Germline V gives CDR1 MDHEN, CDR2 SYDVKM. The CDR3 region has the DNA TGTGCCAGCAGCTTCCGGGGGGCCACTGAAGCTTTCTTT. This codes for CASSFRGATEAFF.

This chain uses TRBV6-5 with TRBJ1-2; no reliable D call. The CDR3 consists of 14 residues. V lost 5 bases to trimming and J lost 4 bases, with 14 bases between them. Germline assignment: CDR1 MNHEY and CDR2 SVGAGI. The DNA of the CDR3 is TGTGCCAGCAGTCCCCAGGACCCGCGCTATGGCTACACCTTC. Its protein is CASSPQDPRYGYTF.

This sequence joins TRBV21-1 and TRBJ2-7; TRBD2, the table's D call, was not compared with the DNA. TRBV21-1 is classified as a pseudogene. This CDR3 is 15 amino acids long. CDR3 loop: CASSRRLILPYEQYF. As DNA, the CDR3 is TGTGCCAGCAGCCGAAGACTAATTCTCCCCTACGAGCAGTACTTC.

This chain uses TRBV5-1 with TRBJ2-7; TRBD1 might be the D (6 bases). The CDR3 has 13 residues. Germline V lookup: CDR1 SGHRS, CDR2 YFSETQ. V was pared by 3 bases and J by 2 bases, with 9 bases between. CDR3 in DNA: TGCGCCAGCAGCTCCGACAGGCCCTACGAGCAGTACTTC. Translated: CASSSDRPYEQYF.

This clone was counted once. The V gene is TRBV4-1, the J gene TRBJ1-5, with a possible D match to TRBD1 (5 bases). Trimming removed 4 bases from V and 6 bases from J, with 16 bases in between. Per germline, CDR1 MGHRA and CDR2 YSYEKL. The CDR3 consists of 15 residues. CDR3 protein: CASSLSSQGSQPQHF. The CDR3 DNA sequence: TGCGCCAGCAGCCTAAGTTCCCAGGGAAGTCAGCCCCAGCATTTT.

The chain employs TRBV2 and TRBJ1-4, with 9 nucleotides matching TRBD1. Losses at the gene ends were 3 bases for V and 0 bases for J; bases not matched to a gene: 11. The CDR3 is 19 amino acids. Germline V gene lookup returns CDR1 SNHLY and CDR2 FYNNEI. The CDR3 sequence: CASSEGTGGPLTTNEKLFF. DNA of the CDR3: TGTGCCAGCAGTGAGGGAACAGGGGGCCCCCTTACAACTAATGAAAAACTGTTTTTT.

The V gene is TRBV7-6, the J gene TRBJ2-3; D is uncertain. Trimming shortened V by 3 bases and J by 2 bases, and 15 bases separated the two germline ends. Germline lookup yields CDR1 SGHVS and CDR2 FNYEAQ. This CDR3 is 16 amino acids long. CDR3 amino acids: CASSFSSAVFTDTQYF. DNA of the CDR3: TGTGCCAGCAGCTTTTCTTCGGCGGTTTTCACAGATACGCAGTATTTT.

The chain couples TRBV28 to TRBJ2-7; D not certain. CDR3 length: 13 residues. The V gene lost 2 bases and the J gene lost 2 bases, with 7 bases spanning the gap. Germline lookup yields CDR1 MDHEN and CDR2 SYDVKM. CDR3 coding DNA: TGTGCCAGCAGTTTAATCAAAACCTACGAGCAGTACTTC. Its protein product is CASSLIKTYEQYF.

The chain employs TRBV11-2 and TRBJ2-3, with 7 positions matching TRBD2. V gave up 6 bases and J gave up 0 bases; unmatched junction bases: 9. The CDR3 length is 16 residues. Germline V CDR1 and CDR2: SGHAT, FQNNGV. The CDR3 nucleotides are TGTGCCAGCAGTTCAATGATTAGCGGGAGCACAGATACGCAGTATTTT. This gives the protein CASSSMISGSTDTQYF.

This chain connects TRBV6-1 to TRBJ2-7; maybe TRBD2 (6 bases). Germline V gene lookup returns CDR1 MNHNS and CDR2 SASEGT. Trimming took 2 bases from V and 9 from J, leaving 17 bases between them. The CDR3 runs to 14 residues. The CDR3 region has the DNA TGTGCCAGCAGTGAATGGGGGGATGGGGCGACGCAGTACTTC. It is translated as CASSEWGDGATQYF.

The J gene is TRBJ2-1, the V gene TRBV27, with 7 bases aligning to TRBD1. Trimming at V came to 3 bases and at J to 9 bases, leaving 5 bases not matched to a gene. Germline loops: CDR1 MNHEY, CDR2 SMNVEV (reference sequence). The CDR3 length is 13 residues. This CDR3 reads CASSLGTVGEQFF. DNA of the CDR3: TGTGCCAGCAGTTTGGGGACAGTAGGTGAGCAGTTCTTC.

The rearrangement uses TRBV11-2 and TRBJ2-5, with D unresolved. The CDR3 loop spans 13 amino acids. The V gene's germline CDR1 is SGHAT and CDR2 FQNNGV. Trimming took off 6 bases at V and 2 bases at J, with 10 bases between the two ends. CDR3 loop: CASRGNMQETQYF. The CDR3 DNA reads TGTGCCAGCAGAGGAAACATGCAAGAGACCCAGTACTTC.